This paragraph covers one TCR beta chain sequence. Its antigen remains unknown. From the reads, TCRdb called clonotypes with MiXCR, one entry per CDR3 protein. The sample holds a few hundred thousand distinct CDR3 sequences, approximately 30% seen once. The data were obtained in a study of T cell repertoires in cytomegalovirus infection. Study context: CMV infection together with matching HLA type was indicated by public TCR beta signatures.

The sample here was cultured PBMCs, taken from culture after CMV antigen stimulation. This receptor was taken from a human donor in good health (CMV status not recorded). Some clones in this sample may be carry-over from other donors' samples.

The CDR3 reads CASSLYGSNQPQHF. CDR3 DNA: TGTGCCAGCAGCTTGTACGGTAGCAATCAGCCCCAGCATTTT. The chain has TRBV5-4 and TRBJ1-5; D is unclear. The CDR3 consists of 14 residues. Germline V gives CDR1 SGHNT, CDR2 YYREEE (reference sequence). V lost 1 base and J 0 bases, leaving 5 bases between the germline ends.